Presented here are 24 T cell receptor beta chains from one specimen sequenced in a study of OX40 agonist ivuxolimab in advanced cancers. Measured with immunoSEQ multiplex PCR; TCRdb has only the in-frame clones, and not every one. The table shows 95,000 to 120,000 clones, with 75% to 95% occurring only once. Sequencing used CD4+ or CD8+ T cells sorted from blood, obtained in a trial of the OX40 agonist ivuxolimab. The receptors were sampled from an adult with an advanced solid tumor such as melanoma, head and neck, liver or kidney cancer.

The rearrangement links TRBV30 to TRBJ2-7, with D uncertain. The ends were cut back, 4 bases at V and 3 bases at J, with 7 bases in the middle. This CDR3 comprises 11 residues. Germline V gene data show CDR1 as GTSNPN and CDR2 as SVGIG (reference sequence). The CDR3 coding sequence is TGTGCCTGGAAATCGGTCTACGAGCAGTACTTC. Protein product: CAWKSVYEQYF.

In its sample, this clone was seen once. The CDR3 nucleotides are TGTGCCAGCAGCCGGACTCTCTACGAGCAGTACTTC. This gives the protein CASSRTLYEQYF. The chain is built from TRBV5-4 and TRBJ2-7, with D possibly being TRBD2 (5 bases). The CDR3 has 12 residues. Germline values: CDR1 SGHNT, CDR2 YYREEE (reference sequence). The V end lost 4 bases, the J end lost 3 bases, and 8 bases lay between the germline ends.

The chain links TRBV9 to TRBJ2-1; 10 bases align to TRBD1. The trim removed 3 bases at V and 9 bases at J, leaving 3 bases unmatched. Germline assignment: CDR1 SGDLS and CDR2 YYNGEE. This CDR3 is built from 13 residues. CDR3 in amino acids: CASSGRQGAEQFF. In nucleotides, the CDR3 is TGTGCCAGCAGCGGTCGACAGGGGGCTGAGCAGTTCTTC.

The V call is TRBV10-3, the J call TRBJ1-2, with 7 bases aligning to TRBD1. V gave up 0 bases and J gave up 4 bases; unmatched junction bases: 5. The CDR3 runs 15 residues. The germline V gene has CDR1 ENHRY and CDR2 SYGVKD. CDR3 region: CAISESGGGSYGYTF. The CDR3 bases are TGTGCCATCAGTGAGTCAGGAGGGGGCTCCTATGGCTACACCTTC.

The chain joins TRBV19 to TRBJ2-5; the match to TRBD1 covers 10 bases. Per germline, CDR1 LNHDA and CDR2 SQIVND (reference sequence). V shed 3 bases, J shed 1 base, and the junction held 14 bases outside the gene matches. The CDR3 runs to 19 residues. The CDR3 is CASSMGARLGTGVQETQYF. The CDR3 DNA sequence: TGTGCCAGTAGTATGGGGGCCCGTCTCGGGACAGGGGTCCAAGAGACCCAGTACTTC.

The chain employs TRBV2 and TRBJ2-3, with D uncertain. This CDR3 has 12 amino acids. Trimming took 5 bases from V and 6 from J, leaving 9 bases between them. CDR1 SNHLY and CDR2 FYNNEI come from the germline V gene. The CDR3 region is CASSTSGDTQYF. CDR3 in DNA: TGTGCCAGCAGTACAAGTGGGGATACGCAGTATTTT.

The chain uses TRBV2 and TRBJ1-2; 7 bases are a match to TRBD1. V was pared by 7 bases and J by 0 bases, with 11 bases of the junction left unmatched. The CDR3 has 16 amino acids. Germline-derived CDR1 and CDR2 are SNHLY and FYNNEI. CDR3 residues: CASTEEGAGANYGYTF. The CDR3 DNA sequence: TGTGCCAGCACCGAGGAGGGGGCCGGAGCTAACTATGGCTACACCTTC.

This sequence joins TRBV5-4 and TRBJ2-1; weak D call: TRBD2 (5 bases). Trimming stripped 3 bases from V and 7 bases from J, with 11 bases between. CDR1 is SGHNT and CDR2 is YYREEE in the germline V gene (reference sequence). The CDR3 is 13 amino acids. CDR3: CASSSPRRNEQFF. The CDR3 DNA sequence: TGTGCCAGCAGCTCACCGAGGAGGAATGAGCAGTTCTTC.

The rearrangement uses TRBV5-5 and TRBJ2-7; D remains ambiguous. V gave up 0 bases and J gave up 1 base, with 8 bases separating them. The CDR3 runs 14 residues. The V gene's germline CDR1 is SGHKS and CDR2 YYEKEE (reference sequence). CDR3 nucleotides: TGTGCCAGCAGCTTGGATCAGCCGTCCTACGAGCAGTACTTC. It codes for CASSLDQPSYEQYF.

The sample holds one count of this clone. This chain uses TRBV6-6 with TRBJ1-3; 8 bases map to TRBD1. V dropped 7 bases and J dropped 4; count of bases not matched to a gene: 9. The CDR3 loop spans 15 amino acids. Germline values: CDR1 MNHNY, CDR2 SVGAGI (reference sequence). In nucleotides, the CDR3 is TGTGCCAGCACCCCCTGGACAGGGAACGGAAACACCATATATTTT. Residues: CASTPWTGNGNTIYF.

V gene TRBV4-2 combines with J gene TRBJ2-5; 13 bases agree with TRBD2. This CDR3 contains 16 residues. Trimming took 0 bases from V and 5 from J; bases not matched to a gene: 3. Germline V lookup: CDR1 LGHNA, CDR2 YNFKEQ. Here the CDR3 reads CASSQDTSGGAETQYF. CDR3 nucleotides: TGTGCCAGCAGCCAAGATACTAGCGGGGGGGCTGAGACCCAGTACTTC.

This chain joins TRBV6-5 and TRBJ1-1; 7 nucleotides agree with TRBD1. J was trimmed by 1 base and V by 5 bases; bases with no gene match: 7. Germline V gene data show CDR1 as MNHEY and CDR2 as SVGAGI. The CDR3 covers 15 residues. The CDR3 DNA sequence: TGTGCCAGCAGTACCAGGGACAGCTCGAACACTGAAGCTTTCTTT. It encodes CASSTRDSSNTEAFF.

This chain uses TRBV27 with TRBJ2-7; 7 positions agree with TRBD1. This CDR3 contains 15 residues. The V and J ends lost 2 bases and 2 bases, in that order; junction bases with no gene match: 6. Germline V gene data show CDR1 as MNHEY and CDR2 as SMNVEV (reference sequence). The CDR3 reads CASSLGQALPYEQYF. The DNA of the CDR3 is TGTGCCAGCAGTTTAGGACAGGCCCTTCCCTACGAGCAGTACTTC.

The rearrangement links TRBV7-3 to TRBJ1-1, with a possible D match to TRBD1 (6 bases). The germline V and J ends were trimmed by 0 bases and 4 bases, with 9 bases remaining between them. Germline assignment: CDR1 SGHTA and CDR2 FQGTGA. The CDR3 is 14 amino acids. CDR3: CASSLTRGGTEAFF. CDR3 sequence (DNA): TGTGCCAGCAGCTTAACCAGGGGAGGCACTGAAGCTTTCTTT.

The CDR3 bases are TGTGCCATCAGTAACAGGGGAAGTGACTATGGCTACACCTTC. Translating it yields CAISNRGSDYGYTF. The V gene is TRBV10-3, the J gene TRBJ1-2, with TRBD1 matching 7 bases. The CDR3 spans 14 residues. The trim removed 5 bases at V and 3 bases at J, leaving 6 bases unmatched. Germline CDR1 reads ENHRY; CDR2 reads SYGVKD.

Only one count was recorded for this clone. V is TRBV6-6 and J is TRBJ2-5; a weak D match, TRBD1 (6 bases). CDR1 MNHNY and CDR2 SVGAGI come from the germline V gene (reference sequence). CDR3 length: 15 amino acids. Trimming cost V 9 bases and J 7 bases, with 24 bases left between them. This CDR3 reads CASTGLGASEGTQYF. The CDR3 region has the DNA TGTGCCAGTACGGGCCTGGGGGCCAGTGAGGGGACCCAGTACTTC.

The chain employs TRBV11-2 and TRBJ2-4; TRBD2 might be the D (5 bases). The germline gives CDR1 SGHAT, CDR2 FQNNGV. V dropped 0 bases and J dropped 11 bases, with 8 bases sitting between them. The CDR3 contains 12 residues. CDR3 DNA: TGTGCCAGCAGCTTAGACCGGGATTTTCAGTACTTC. It codes for CASSLDRDFQYF.

The chain uses TRBV5-5 and TRBJ1-5; 8 bases map to TRBD1. This CDR3 is built from 14 residues. Germline V gives CDR1 SGHKS, CDR2 YYEKEE (reference sequence). The V and J ends lost 4 bases and 7 bases, in that order; junction bases with no gene match: 7. CDR3 bases: TGTGCCAGCAGCCTTGGACAGGGAAGGCAGCCCCAGCATTTT. This encodes CASSLGQGRQPQHF.

The V call is TRBV11-1, the J call TRBJ2-7, with 9 bases identical to TRBD2. V shed 8 bases, J shed 5 bases, and the junction held 13 bases outside the gene matches. The germline V gene encodes CDR1 SGHAT and CDR2 FQDESV (reference sequence). This CDR3 has 15 residues. DNA for the CDR3: TGTGCCAGCCGCCCGTCAGGGACTAGCCCCCACGAGCAGTACTTC. Protein: CASRPSGTSPHEQYF. The full variable domain, in which reference TRBV11-1 and TRBJ2-7 provide the parts outside the CDR3, is EAEVAQSPRYKITEKSQAVAFWCDPISGHATLYWYRQILGQGPELLVQFQDESVVDDSQLPKDRFSAERLKGVDSTLKIQPAELGDSAMYLCASRPSGTSPHEQYFGPGTRLTVT.

This clone has just one count. V is TRBV19 and J is TRBJ2-7, with 10 nucleotides matching TRBD1. The CDR3 sequence is 13 residues long. V trimming: 7 bases; J trimming: 2 bases; junction bases outside the gene matches: 2. Germline V gene sequence: CDR1 LNHDA, CDR2 SQIVND (reference sequence). The CDR3: CASKGQGTYEQYF. CDR3 coding DNA: TGTGCCAGTAAGGGACAGGGGACCTACGAGCAGTACTTC.

The chain is built from TRBV19 and TRBJ2-7; the D gene is possibly TRBD1 (6 bases). The CDR3 contains 15 residues. Germline values: CDR1 LNHDA, CDR2 SQIVND (reference sequence). The V gene lost 6 bases and the J gene lost 6 bases, with 21 bases spanning the gap. The CDR3 region has the DNA TGTGCCAGTAGGGACCAACAGGGCGTTGTTGGCGAGCAGTACTTC. It codes for CASRDQQGVVGEQYF.

This clone was observed a few times. The CDR3 region has the DNA TGTGCCAGCAGTCCACGGGCCCTCCAAGAGACCCAGTACTTC. Translation gives CASSPRALQETQYF. V and J are TRBV27 and TRBJ2-5, with unresolved D. The CDR3 runs to 14 residues. Trimming pared 5 bases from V and 1 base from J, leaving 11 bases between. Germline values: CDR1 MNHEY, CDR2 SMNVEV (reference sequence).

The chain combines TRBV21-1 with TRBJ2-1; TRBD2 is the table's D call, not checked against the DNA. TRBV21-1 is tagged as a pseudogene. The CDR3 loop spans 16 amino acids. The CDR3 nucleotides read TGTGCCAGCAGCAAGCTAGCGGGACACCCCTACAATGAGCAGTTCTTC. Its protein is CASSKLAGHPYNEQFF.

The J gene is TRBJ2-7, the V gene TRBV11-2, with TRBD2 matching over 7 bases. Germline V gives CDR1 SGHAT, CDR2 FQNNGV. V trimming: 5 bases; J trimming: 1 base; junction bases outside the gene matches: 11. This CDR3 has 16 residues. The CDR3: CASSGQRGLLSYEQYF. Here the CDR3 DNA reads TGTGCCAGCAGCGGCCAGCGGGGCCTATTGTCCTACGAGCAGTACTTC.